A selection of T cell receptor beta chains follows, all from one sample in a study of T-cell memory formation after mild COVID-19. MiXCR was run by TCRdb on the 5' RACE reads, yielding one entry per CDR3 protein. This sample has about 290,000 distinct CDR3 sequences, with around 17% found just once. The sequenced sample was PBMCs or a T cell subset sorted from them (not recorded which). These receptors were obtained from a man aged 18 to 30 who had mild COVID-19 (a few samples of this study predate the infection). Cell type and time point are not known. Each CDR3 is given with its conserved first and last residue.

J	V	length	CDR3
TRBJ2-5	TRBV5-1	13	CASSRRYQETQYF
TRBJ1-1	TRBV27	13	CASSNWGNTEAFF
TRBJ2-5	TRBV11-2	13	CASGTSGGPTQYF
TRBJ2-5	TRBV5-1	14	CASSLEMGRETQYF
TRBJ2-7	TRBV7-2	16	CASRPKSGTASYEQYF
TRBJ2-4	TRBV20-1	12	CSASGASNIQYF
TRBJ2-3	TRBV5-4	14	CASSFPHLTDTQYF
TRBJ2-3	TRBV4-1	16	CASSQETYPSTDTQYF
TRBJ2-4	TRBV12-3/TRBV12-4	12	CASSQGRDIQYF
TRBJ2-7	TRBV14	16	CASSPHFAQPSYEQYF
TRBJ2-1	TRBV4-1	16	CASSQDGKGSYNEQFF
TRBJ2-7	TRBV10-2	15	CASSDRDLSSYEQYF
TRBJ1-1	TRBV6-6	14	CASSYKVINTEAFF
TRBJ2-3	TRBV12-3/TRBV12-4	11	CASSAGDTQYF
TRBJ2-5	TRBV7-8	14	CASSLRASEETQYF
TRBJ1-3	TRBV15	14	CATSRDKAANTIYF
TRBJ2-7	TRBV7-9	15	CASSGLQQRIYEQYF